The 3 T cell receptor beta chains reported below all come from one sample, sequenced in a study of HIV-infected patients and healthy controls. Around 0.5 ug RNA was reverse transcribed with alpha and beta constant-region primers. Alpha and beta chain libraries were made separately by chain-specific third strand synthesis with multiplexing indices. From the 5' RACE reads, TCRdb called clonotypes with MiXCR, one entry per CDR3 protein. The table has 8,000 to 11,000 distinct CDR3 sequences, roughly 8% seen once. Whole blood was used without fractionation, so all unsorted peripheral T cells were included. Sequencing input: blood. These receptors all come from an adult in good health.

The chain recombines TRBV4-1 with TRBJ2-2, with 7 bases identical to TRBD1. The CDR3 loop spans 16 amino acids. The germline V gene encodes CDR1 MGHRA and CDR2 YSYEKL. V shed 4 bases, J shed 6 bases, and the junction held 11 bases outside the gene matches. The CDR3 protein is CASSRPLSQGSGELFF. In DNA, the CDR3 is TGCGCCAGCAGCCGACCCCTTTCACAGGGGTCCGGGGAGCTGTTTTTT.

There are many counts of this clonotype. The chain combines TRBV2 with TRBJ2-2; no definite D call. CDR1 is SNHLY, CDR2 FYNNEI, per germline. This CDR3 comprises 16 residues. V shed 2 bases and J shed 2 bases, with 12 bases lying between them. The CDR3: CASSELGLANTGELFF. The CDR3 DNA reads as TGTGCCAGCAGTGAATTGGGCCTCGCAAACACCGGGGAGCTGTTTTTT.

In its sample, this clonotype ranks as medium-sized. The chain links TRBV11-2 to TRBJ1-1; D gene uncertain. This CDR3 has 18 residues. The V end was cut by 5 bases, the J end by 0 bases, with 22 bases between. CDR1 and CDR2 (germline): SGHAT, FQNNGV. This CDR3 is CASSTTRLNLAMNTEAFF. In DNA, the CDR3 is TGTGCCAGCAGCACAACACGTTTGAATCTAGCCATGAACACTGAAGCTTTCTTT.